The source of this T cell receptor beta chain is a study of control samples from healthy donors and cancer patients. Only in-frame clones appear in the TCRdb table, and some are missing; sequencing was by immunoSEQ multiplex PCR. The repertoire consists of around 130,000 clones, with roughly 88% occurring once and the leading ten covering roughly 3.2%. This TCR derives from a man over 45 in good health. The sequenced sample consisted of blood.

CDR3 sequence (DNA): TGTGCCAGCAGCTTAGGAGGCCCTGAACTGTTTTTT. It translates to CASSLGGPELFF. This chain connects TRBV11-2 to TRBJ2-2; D is unresolved. This CDR3 is built from 12 residues. CDR1 SGHAT and CDR2 FQNNGV come from the germline V gene. V lost 1 base to trimming and J lost 14 bases, with 11 bases between them.